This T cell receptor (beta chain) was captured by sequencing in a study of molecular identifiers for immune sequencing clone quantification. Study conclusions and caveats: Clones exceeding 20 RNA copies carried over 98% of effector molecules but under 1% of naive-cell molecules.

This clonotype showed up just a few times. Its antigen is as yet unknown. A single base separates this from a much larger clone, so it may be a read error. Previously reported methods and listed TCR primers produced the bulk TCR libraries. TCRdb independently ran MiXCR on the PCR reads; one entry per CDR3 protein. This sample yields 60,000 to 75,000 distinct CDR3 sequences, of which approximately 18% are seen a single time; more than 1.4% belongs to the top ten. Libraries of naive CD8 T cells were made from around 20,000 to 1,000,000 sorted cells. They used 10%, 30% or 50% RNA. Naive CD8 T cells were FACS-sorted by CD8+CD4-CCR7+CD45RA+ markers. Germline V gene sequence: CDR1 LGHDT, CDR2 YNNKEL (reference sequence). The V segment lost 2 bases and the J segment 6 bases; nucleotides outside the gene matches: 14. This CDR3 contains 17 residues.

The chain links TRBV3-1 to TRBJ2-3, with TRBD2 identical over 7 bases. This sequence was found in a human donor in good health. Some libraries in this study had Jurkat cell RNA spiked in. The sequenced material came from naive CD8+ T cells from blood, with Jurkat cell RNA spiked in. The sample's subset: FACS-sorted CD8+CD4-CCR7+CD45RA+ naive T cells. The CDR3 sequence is CASSQTPAGSPGDTQYF. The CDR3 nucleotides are TGTGCCAGCAGCCAAACCCCAGCGGGATCGCCGGGGGATACGCAGTATTTT.